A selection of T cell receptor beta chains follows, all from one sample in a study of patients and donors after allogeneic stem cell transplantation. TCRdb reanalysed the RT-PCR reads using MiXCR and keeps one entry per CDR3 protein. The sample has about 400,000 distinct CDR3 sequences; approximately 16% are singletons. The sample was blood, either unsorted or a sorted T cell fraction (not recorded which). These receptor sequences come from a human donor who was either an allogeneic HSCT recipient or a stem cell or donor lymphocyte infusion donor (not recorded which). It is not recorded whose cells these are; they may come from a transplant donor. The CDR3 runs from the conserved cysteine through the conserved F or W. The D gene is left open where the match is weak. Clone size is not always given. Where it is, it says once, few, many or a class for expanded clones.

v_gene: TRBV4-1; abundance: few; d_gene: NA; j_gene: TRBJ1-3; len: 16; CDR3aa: CASSQGQAMAGNTIYF; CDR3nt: TGCGCCAGCAGCCAGGGTCAGGCTATGGCTGGAAACACCATATATTTT
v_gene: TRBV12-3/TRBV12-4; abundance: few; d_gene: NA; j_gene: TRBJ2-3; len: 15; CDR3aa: CASSMSWGSTDTQYF; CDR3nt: TGTGCCAGCTCCATGTCTTGGGGATCGACAGATACGCAGTATTTT
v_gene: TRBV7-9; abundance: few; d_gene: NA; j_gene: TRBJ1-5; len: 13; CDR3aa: CASSLVAYQPQHF; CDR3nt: TGTGCCAGCAGCTTAGTGGCATATCAGCCCCAGCATTTT
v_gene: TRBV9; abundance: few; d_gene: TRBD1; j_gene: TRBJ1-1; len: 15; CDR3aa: CASSPAPTGGTEAFF; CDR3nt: TGTGCCAGCAGCCCCGCGCCTACAGGGGGCACTGAAGCTTTCTTT
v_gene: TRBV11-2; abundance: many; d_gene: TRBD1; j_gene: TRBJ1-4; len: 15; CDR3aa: CASSLDGTVNEKLFF; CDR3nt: TGTGCCAGCAGCTTAGATGGGACAGTTAATGAAAAACTGTTTTTT
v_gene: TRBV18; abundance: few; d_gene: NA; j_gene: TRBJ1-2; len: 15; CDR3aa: CASSPGRGNDYGYTF; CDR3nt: TGTGCCAGCTCACCAGGGCGAGGGAACGATTATGGCTACACCTTC
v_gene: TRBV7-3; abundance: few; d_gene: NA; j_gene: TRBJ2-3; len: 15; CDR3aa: CASSLESSSTDTQYF; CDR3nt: TGTGCCAGCAGCTTGGAGAGCAGTAGCACAGATACGCAGTATTTT
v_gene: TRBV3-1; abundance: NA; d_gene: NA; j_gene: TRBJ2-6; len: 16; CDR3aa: CASSPLQVSGANVLTF; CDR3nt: TGTGCCAGCAGCCCCCTCCAGGTCTCTGGGGCCAACGTCCTGACTTTC
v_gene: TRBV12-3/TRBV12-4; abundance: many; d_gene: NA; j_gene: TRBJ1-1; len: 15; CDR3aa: CASSFGEGWNTEAFF; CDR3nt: TGTGCCAGCAGTTTCGGTGAGGGGTGGAACACTGAAGCTTTCTTT
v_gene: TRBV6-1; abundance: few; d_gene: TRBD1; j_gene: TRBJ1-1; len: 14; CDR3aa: CASTWTGLGAEAFF; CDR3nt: TGTGCCAGCACCTGGACAGGGTTGGGCGCTGAAGCTTTCTTT
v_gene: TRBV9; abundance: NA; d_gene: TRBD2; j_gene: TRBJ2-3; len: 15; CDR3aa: CASSVWRGGTDTQYF; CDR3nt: TGTGCCAGCAGCGTATGGCGGGGGGGCACAGATACGCAGTATTTT
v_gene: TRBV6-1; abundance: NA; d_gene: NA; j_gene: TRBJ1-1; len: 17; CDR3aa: CASSEARDGPRGTEAFF; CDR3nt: TGTGCCAGCAGTGAAGCCAGGGACGGCCCGCGGGGCACTGAAGCTTTCTTT
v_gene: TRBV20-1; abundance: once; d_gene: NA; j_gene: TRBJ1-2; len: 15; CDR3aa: CSARSGGEGDYGYTF; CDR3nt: TGCAGTGCTAGATCGGGGGGCGAAGGCGACTATGGCTACACCTTC
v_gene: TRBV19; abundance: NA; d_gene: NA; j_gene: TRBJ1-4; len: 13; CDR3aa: CASQPDKDSKLFF; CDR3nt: TGTGCCAGCCAACCCGACAAGGACTCCAAACTGTTTTTT
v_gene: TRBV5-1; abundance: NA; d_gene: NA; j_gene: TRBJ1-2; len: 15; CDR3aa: CASSLVPRGNYGYTF; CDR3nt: TGCGCCAGCAGCTTGGTCCCCAGGGGCAACTATGGCTACACCTTC
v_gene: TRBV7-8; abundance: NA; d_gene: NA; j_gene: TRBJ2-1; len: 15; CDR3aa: CASSRLVSSYNEQFF; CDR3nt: TGTGCCAGCAGCAGGCTAGTGAGCTCCTACAATGAGCAGTTCTTC
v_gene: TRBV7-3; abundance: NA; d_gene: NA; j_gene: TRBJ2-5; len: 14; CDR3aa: CASSLKGFEETQYF; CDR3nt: TGTGCCAGCAGCTTAAAGGGTTTCGAAGAGACCCAGTACTTC
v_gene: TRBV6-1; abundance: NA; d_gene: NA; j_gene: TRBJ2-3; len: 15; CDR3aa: CASSTGQLLKDTQYF; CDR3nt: TGTGCCAGCAGCACCGGACAGCTTTTAAAAGATACGCAGTATTTT
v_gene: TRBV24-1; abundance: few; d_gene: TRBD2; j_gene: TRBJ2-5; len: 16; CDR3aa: CATSEGTSGTKETQYF; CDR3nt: TGTGCCACCAGTGAGGGGACTAGCGGGACTAAAGAGACCCAGTACTTC
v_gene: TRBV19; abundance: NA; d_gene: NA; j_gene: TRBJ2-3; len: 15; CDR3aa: CATKAPLGSTDTQYF; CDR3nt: TGTGCCACTAAGGCCCCCCTGGGGAGCACAGATACGCAGTATTTT
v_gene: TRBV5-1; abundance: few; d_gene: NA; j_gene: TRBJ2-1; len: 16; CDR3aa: CASSWGPPSSYNEQFF; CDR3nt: TGCGCCAGCAGCTGGGGACCACCAAGCTCCTACAATGAGCAGTTCTTC
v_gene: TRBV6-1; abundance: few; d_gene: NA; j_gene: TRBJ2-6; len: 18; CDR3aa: CASSRLDRTSSGANVLTF; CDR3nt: TGTGCCAGCAGTCGACTGGACCGAACTAGCTCTGGGGCCAACGTCCTGACTTTC
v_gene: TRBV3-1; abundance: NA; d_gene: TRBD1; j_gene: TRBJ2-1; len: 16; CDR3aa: CASSPKIRGFSVEQFF; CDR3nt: TGTGCCAGCAGCCCAAAAATCAGGGGGTTTAGTGTTGAGCAGTTCTTC
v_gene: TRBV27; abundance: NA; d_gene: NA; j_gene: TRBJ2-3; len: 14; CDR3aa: CASSPHRRADTQYF; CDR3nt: TGTGCCAGCAGTCCCCATCGCCGTGCAGATACGCAGTATTTT
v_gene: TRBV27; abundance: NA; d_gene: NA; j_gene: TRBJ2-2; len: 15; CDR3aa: CASHPGAGNTGELFF; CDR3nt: TGTGCCAGCCATCCGGGAGCTGGGAACACCGGGGAGCTGTTTTTT
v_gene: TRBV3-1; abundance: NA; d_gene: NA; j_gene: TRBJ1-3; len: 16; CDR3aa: CASSQGRGSSGNTIYF; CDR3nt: TGTGCCAGCAGCCAAGGTCGGGGGAGCTCTGGAAACACCATATATTTT
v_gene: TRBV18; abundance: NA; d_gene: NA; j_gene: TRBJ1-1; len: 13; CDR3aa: CASSPGQTSEAFF; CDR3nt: TGTGCCAGCTCACCAGGCCAGACATCTGAAGCTTTCTTT
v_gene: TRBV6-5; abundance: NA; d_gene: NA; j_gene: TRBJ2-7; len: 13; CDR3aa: CASSYGRNYEQYF; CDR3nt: TGTGCCAGCAGTTACGGGCGGAACTACGAGCAGTACTTC
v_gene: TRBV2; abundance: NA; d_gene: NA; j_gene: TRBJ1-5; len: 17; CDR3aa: CASSEGAGIVSNQPQHF; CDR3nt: TGTGCCAGCAGTGAAGGGGCAGGCATAGTTAGCAATCAGCCCCAGCATTTT
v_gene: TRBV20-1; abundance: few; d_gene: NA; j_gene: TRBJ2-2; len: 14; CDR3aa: CSAGGTVRTGELFF; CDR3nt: TGCAGTGCTGGAGGGACAGTTAGGACCGGGGAGCTGTTTTTT
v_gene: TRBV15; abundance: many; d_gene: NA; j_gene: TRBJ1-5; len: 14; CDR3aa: CATSKGPFNQPQHF; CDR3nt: TGTGCCACCAGCAAGGGACCGTTCAATCAGCCCCAGCATTTT
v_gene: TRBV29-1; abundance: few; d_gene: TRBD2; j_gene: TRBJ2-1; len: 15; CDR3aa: CSTAGSSGGYNEQFF; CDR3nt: TGCAGCACTGCAGGATCTAGCGGGGGTTACAATGAGCAGTTCTTC
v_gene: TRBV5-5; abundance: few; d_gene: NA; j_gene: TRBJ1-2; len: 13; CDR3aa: CASSLGADYGYTF; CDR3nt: TGTGCCAGCAGCTTGGGGGCGGACTATGGCTACACCTTC
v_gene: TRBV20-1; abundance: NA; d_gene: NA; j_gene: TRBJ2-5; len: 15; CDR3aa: CSARDGGTRQETQYF; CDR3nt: TGCAGTGCTAGAGATGGGGGGACTCGGCAAGAGACCCAGTACTTC
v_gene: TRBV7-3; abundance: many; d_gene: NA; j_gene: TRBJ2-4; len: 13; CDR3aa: CASSPGGGNIQYF; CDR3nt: TGTGCCAGCAGCCCTGGCGGAGGGAACATTCAGTACTTC
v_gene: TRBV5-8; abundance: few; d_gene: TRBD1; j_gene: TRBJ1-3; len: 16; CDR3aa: CASSFTGTGFENTIYF; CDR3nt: TGTGCCAGCAGCTTTACCGGGACAGGGTTCGAAAACACCATATATTTT
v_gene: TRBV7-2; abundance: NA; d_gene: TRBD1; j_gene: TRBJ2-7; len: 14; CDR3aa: CASSFRDRTDEQYF; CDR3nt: TGTGCCAGCAGCTTCCGGGACAGGACAGATGAGCAGTACTTC
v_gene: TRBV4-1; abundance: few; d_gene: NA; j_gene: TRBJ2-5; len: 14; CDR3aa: CASSQRGFMETQYF; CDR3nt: TGCGCCAGCAGCCAAAGAGGATTCATGGAGACCCAGTACTTC
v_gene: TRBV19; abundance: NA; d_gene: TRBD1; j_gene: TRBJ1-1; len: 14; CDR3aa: CASSATGRSAEAFF; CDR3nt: TGTGCCAGTAGTGCGACAGGGAGATCGGCTGAAGCTTTCTTT
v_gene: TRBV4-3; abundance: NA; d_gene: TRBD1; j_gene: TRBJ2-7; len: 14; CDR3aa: CASSHRTGAYEQYF; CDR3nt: TGCGCCAGCAGCCACAGGACAGGGGCCTACGAGCAGTACTTC
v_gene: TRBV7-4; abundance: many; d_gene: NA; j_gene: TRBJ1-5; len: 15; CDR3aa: CASSFKQYSNQPQHF; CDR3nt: TGTGCCAGCAGCTTTAAGCAGTATAGCAATCAGCCCCAGCATTTT
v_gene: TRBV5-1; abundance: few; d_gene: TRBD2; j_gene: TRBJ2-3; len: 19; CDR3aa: CASSSAPGLAGGGPDTQYF; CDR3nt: TGCGCCAGCAGCTCGGCCCCGGGACTAGCGGGGGGAGGGCCAGATACGCAGTATTTT
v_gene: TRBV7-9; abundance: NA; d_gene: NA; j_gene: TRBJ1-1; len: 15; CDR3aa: CASSLGEGRDTEAFF; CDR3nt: TGTGCCAGCAGCTTAGGAGAGGGGCGTGACACTGAAGCTTTCTTT
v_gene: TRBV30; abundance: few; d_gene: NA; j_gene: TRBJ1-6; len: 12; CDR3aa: CAWRGVDSPLHF; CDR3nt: TGTGCCTGGAGAGGTGTGGATTCACCCCTCCACTTT
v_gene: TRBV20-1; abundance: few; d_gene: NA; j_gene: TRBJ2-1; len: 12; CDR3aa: CSARMKHNEQFF; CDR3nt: TGCAGTGCTAGGATGAAGCACAATGAGCAGTTCTTC
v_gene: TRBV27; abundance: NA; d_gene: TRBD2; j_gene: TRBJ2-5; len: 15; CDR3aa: CASSLQREVLETQYF; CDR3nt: TGTGCCAGCAGTCTTCAACGGGAGGTTTTGGAGACCCAGTACTTC
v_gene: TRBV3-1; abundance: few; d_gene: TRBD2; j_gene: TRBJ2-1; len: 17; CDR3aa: CASSQDSRTSDQDEQFF; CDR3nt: TGTGCCAGCAGCCAAGATTCTAGGACTAGCGATCAGGATGAGCAGTTCTTC
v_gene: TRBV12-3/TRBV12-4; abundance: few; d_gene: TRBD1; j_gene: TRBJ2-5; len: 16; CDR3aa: CASSGERDRSRQTQYF; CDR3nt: TGTGCCAGCAGTGGGGAAAGGGACAGGTCGAGACAGACCCAGTACTTC
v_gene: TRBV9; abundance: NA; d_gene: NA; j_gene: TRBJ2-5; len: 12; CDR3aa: CASSAVGETQYF; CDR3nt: TGTGCCAGCAGCGCCGTGGGGGAGACCCAGTACTTC
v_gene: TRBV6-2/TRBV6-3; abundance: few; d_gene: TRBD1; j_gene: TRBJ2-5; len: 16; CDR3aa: CASSPGRGRGSETQYF; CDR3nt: TGTGCCAGCAGTCCTGGCAGGGGGCGCGGTTCGGAGACCCAGTACTTC
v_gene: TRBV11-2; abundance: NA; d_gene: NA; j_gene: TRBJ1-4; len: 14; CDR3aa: CASSLQGMSEKLFF; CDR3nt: TGTGCCAGCAGCTTGCAGGGAATGAGTGAAAAACTGTTTTTT
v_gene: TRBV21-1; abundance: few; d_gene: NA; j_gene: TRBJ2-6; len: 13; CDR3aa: CAPGKSGANVLTF; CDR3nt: TGTGCCCCCGGCAAGTCCGGGGCCAACGTCCTGACTTTC
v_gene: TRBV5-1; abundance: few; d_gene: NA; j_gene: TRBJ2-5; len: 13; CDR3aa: CASSSVTGETQYF; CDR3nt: TGCGCCAGCAGCTCCGTTACGGGAGAGACCCAGTACTTC
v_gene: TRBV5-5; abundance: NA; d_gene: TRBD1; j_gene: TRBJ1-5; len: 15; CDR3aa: CASSLGRGQNQPQHF; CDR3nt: TGTGCCAGCAGCCTCGGCAGGGGGCAGAATCAGCCCCAGCATTTT
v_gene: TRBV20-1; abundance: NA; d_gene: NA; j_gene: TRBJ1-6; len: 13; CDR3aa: CSARSSTGTVPHF; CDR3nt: TGCAGTGCCAGATCGAGTACAGGGACGGTCCCCCACTTT